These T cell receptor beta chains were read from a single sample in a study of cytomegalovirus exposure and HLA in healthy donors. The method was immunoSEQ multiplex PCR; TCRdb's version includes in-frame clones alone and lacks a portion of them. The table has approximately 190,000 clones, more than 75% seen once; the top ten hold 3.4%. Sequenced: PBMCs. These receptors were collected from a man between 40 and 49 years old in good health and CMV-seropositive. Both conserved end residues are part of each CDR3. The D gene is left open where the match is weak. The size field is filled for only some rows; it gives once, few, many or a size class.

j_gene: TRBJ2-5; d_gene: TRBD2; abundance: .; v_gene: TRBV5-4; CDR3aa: CASSLDLTWDPAGGETQYF; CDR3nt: TGTGCCAGCAGCTTGGACCTCACTTGGGACCCCGCGGGAGGAGAGACCCAGTACTTC
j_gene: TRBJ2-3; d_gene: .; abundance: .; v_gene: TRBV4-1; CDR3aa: CASSQPGLHTDTQYF; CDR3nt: TGTGCCAGCAGCCAGCCGGGACTCCACACAGATACGCAGTATTTT
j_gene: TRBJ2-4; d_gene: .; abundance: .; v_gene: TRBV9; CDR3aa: CASSVSGERGNIQYF; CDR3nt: TGTGCCAGCAGCGTTTCAGGGGAGAGAGGAAACATTCAGTACTTC
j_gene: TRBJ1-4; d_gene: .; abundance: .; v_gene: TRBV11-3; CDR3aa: CASYPTGNGEKLFF; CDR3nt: TGTGCCAGCTACCCAACAGGCAATGGGGAAAAACTGTTTTTT
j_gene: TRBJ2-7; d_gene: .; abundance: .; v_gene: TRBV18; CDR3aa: CASSLGQISYEQYF; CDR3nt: TGTGCCAGCTCACTGGGACAAATCTCCTACGAGCAGTACTTC
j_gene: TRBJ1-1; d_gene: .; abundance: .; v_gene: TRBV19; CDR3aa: CASSIDGPLNTEAFF; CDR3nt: TGTGCCAGTAGTATAGATGGGCCCCTGAACACTGAAGCTTTCTTT
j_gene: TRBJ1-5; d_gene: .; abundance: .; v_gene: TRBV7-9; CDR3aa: CASSRENQPQHF; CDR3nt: TGTGCCAGCAGCCGAGAGAATCAGCCCCAGCATTTT
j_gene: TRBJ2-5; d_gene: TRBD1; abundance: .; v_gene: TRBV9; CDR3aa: CASSGGGPGETQYF; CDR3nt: TGTGCCAGCAGCGGAGGGGGCCCGGGAGAGACCCAGTACTTC
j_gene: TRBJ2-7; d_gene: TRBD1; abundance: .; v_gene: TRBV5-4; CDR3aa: CASSWDRGTSYEQYF; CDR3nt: TGTGCCAGCAGCTGGGACAGGGGTACCTCCTACGAGCAGTACTTC
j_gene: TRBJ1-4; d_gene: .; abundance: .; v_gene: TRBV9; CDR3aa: CASSPTAGVNEKLFF; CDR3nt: TGTGCCAGCAGCCCAACGGCAGGCGTTAATGAAAAACTGTTTTTT
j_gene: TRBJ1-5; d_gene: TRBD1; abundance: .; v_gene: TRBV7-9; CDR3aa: CASSTTGNNQPQHF; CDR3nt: TGTGCCAGCAGCACGACAGGGAACAATCAGCCCCAGCATTTT
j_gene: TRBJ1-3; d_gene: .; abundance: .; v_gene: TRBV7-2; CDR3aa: CASSTGYRDGNTIYF; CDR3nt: TGTGCCAGCAGCACTGGTTACCGAGATGGAAACACCATATATTTT
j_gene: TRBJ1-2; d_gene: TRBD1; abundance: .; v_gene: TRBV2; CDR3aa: CASSSDRLNYGYTF; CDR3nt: TGTGCCAGCAGTTCGGACAGGCTTAACTATGGCTACACCTTC
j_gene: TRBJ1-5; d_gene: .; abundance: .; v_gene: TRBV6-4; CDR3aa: CASSDSAGSQPQHF; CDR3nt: TGTGCCAGCAGTGACTCGGCAGGGTCTCAGCCCCAGCATTTT
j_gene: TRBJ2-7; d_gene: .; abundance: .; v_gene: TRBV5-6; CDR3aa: CASSRGTATPYEQYF; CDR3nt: TGTGCCAGCAGCCGCGGGACAGCGACGCCCTACGAGCAGTACTTC
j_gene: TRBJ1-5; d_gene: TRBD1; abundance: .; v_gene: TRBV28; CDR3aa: CASGSTGEYSNQPQHF; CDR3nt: TGTGCCAGCGGTTCAACAGGGGAATATAGCAATCAGCCCCAGCATTTT
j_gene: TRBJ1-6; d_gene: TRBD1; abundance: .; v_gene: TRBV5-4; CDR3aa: CASSLGAGTGPSPLHF; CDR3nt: TGTGCCAGCAGCTTGGGAGCCGGGACAGGGCCTTCACCCCTCCACTTT
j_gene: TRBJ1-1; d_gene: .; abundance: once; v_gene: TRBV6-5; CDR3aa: CASSYSNTGTKAFF; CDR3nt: TGTGCCAGCAGTTACTCGAACACGGGAACTAAAGCTTTCTTT
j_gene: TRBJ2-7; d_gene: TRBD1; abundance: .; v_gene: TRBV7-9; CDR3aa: CASSSGRGGLSYEQYF; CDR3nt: TGTGCCAGTAGCTCGGGTCGAGGGGGCTTATCCTACGAGCAGTACTTC
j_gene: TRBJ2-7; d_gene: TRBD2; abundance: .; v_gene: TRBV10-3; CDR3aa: CAISEERGPWDEQYF; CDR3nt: TGTGCCATCAGTGAAGAGCGGGGGCCATGGGACGAGCAGTACTTC
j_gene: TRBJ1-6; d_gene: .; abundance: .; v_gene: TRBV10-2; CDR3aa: CASRKERSYNSPLHF; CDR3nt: TGCGCCAGCAGAAAAGAGAGATCCTATAATTCACCCCTCCACTTT
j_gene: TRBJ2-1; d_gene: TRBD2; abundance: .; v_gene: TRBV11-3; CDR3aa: CASSFAGGTYNEQFF; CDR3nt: TGTGCCAGCAGCTTTGCGGGAGGGACCTACAATGAGCAGTTCTTC
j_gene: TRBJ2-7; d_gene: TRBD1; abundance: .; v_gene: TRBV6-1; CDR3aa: CASSDTGGPYEQYF; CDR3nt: TGTGCCAGCAGCGACACAGGGGGGCCCTACGAGCAGTACTTC
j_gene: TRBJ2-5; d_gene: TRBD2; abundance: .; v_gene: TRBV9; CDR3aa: CASSSSGGLQETQYF; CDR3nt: TGTGCCAGCAGCTCTAGCGGGGGCTTACAAGAGACCCAGTACTTC
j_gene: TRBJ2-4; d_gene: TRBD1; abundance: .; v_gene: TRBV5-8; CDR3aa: CASRSDRGHYLAKNIQYF; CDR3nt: TGTGCCAGCAGATCGGACAGGGGACACTACCTAGCCAAAAACATTCAGTACTTC
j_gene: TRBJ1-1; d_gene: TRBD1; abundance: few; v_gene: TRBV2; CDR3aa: CASSFQGEGTEAFF; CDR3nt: TGTGCCAGCAGTTTTCAGGGGGAAGGCACTGAAGCTTTCTTT
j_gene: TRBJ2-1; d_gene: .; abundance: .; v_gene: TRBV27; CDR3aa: CASTEQDRTYNEQFF; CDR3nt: TGTGCCAGCACCGAACAGGACAGAACCTACAATGAGCAGTTCTTC
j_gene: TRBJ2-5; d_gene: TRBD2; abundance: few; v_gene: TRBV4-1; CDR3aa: CASSPAAGVQETQYF; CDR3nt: TGCGCCAGCAGCCCAGCAGCGGGGGTTCAAGAGACCCAGTACTTC
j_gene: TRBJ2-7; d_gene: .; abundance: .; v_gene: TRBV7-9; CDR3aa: CASSSPGGWTVEQYF; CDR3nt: TGTGCCAGCAGCTCCCCTGGGGGCTGGACGGTCGAGCAGTACTTC